The 13 T cell receptor beta chains reported below all come from one sample, sequenced in a study of blood T cell repertoires in COVID-19. The data were produced by immunoSEQ multiplex PCR, yet TCRdb's version contains in-frame clones alone and is incomplete. The top ten hold 5.8% of the sample, which has about 80,000 clones, 65% to 85% seen once. Sequenced: peripheral blood. The receptors here all came from a man in his sixties with active or convalescent COVID-19.

The chain recombines TRBV6-1 with TRBJ1-6, with D perhaps matching TRBD1 (5 bases). V was clipped by 1 base and J by 8 bases, with 6 bases between them. Germline V gene data show CDR1 as MNHNS and CDR2 as SASEGT. CDR3 size: 13 residues. The CDR3 reads CASSEGGYSPLHF. CDR3 nucleotides: TGTGCCAGCAGTGAAGGGGGCTATTCACCCCTCCACTTT.

The V and J genes are TRBV9 and TRBJ1-6, with a weak D call TRBD1 (5 bases). The V and J ends lost 4 bases and 6 bases respectively, with 11 bases between them. Germline values: CDR1 SGDLS, CDR2 YYNGEE. CDR3 size: 14 residues. CDR3 sequence (DNA): TGTGCCAGCAGCATTCAGGGTGGTAATTCACCCCTCCACTTT. It yields the protein CASSIQGGNSPLHF. The whole variable domain, remainder taken from reference TRBV9 and TRBJ1-6, is DSGVTQTPKHLITATGQRVTLRCSPRSGDLSVYWYQQSLDQGLQFLIQYYNGEERAKGNILERFSAQQFPDLHSELNLSSLELGDSALYFCASSIQGGNSPLHFGNGTRLTVT.

The chain couples TRBV7-8 to TRBJ1-5; D unresolved. CDR1 SGHVS and CDR2 FQNEAQ come from the germline V gene. This CDR3 spans 16 amino acids. V lost 5 bases to trimming and J lost 2 bases, with 16 bases between them. This chain's CDR3 is CASSTSISLGNQPQHF. CDR3 coding DNA: TGTGCCAGCAGCACCAGTATCTCCCTTGGCAATCAGCCCCAGCATTTT.

The chain recombines TRBV6-2 or TRBV6-3 with TRBJ1-5; 10 bases map to TRBD1. Looked up from germline, CDR1 is MNHEY and CDR2 is SVGEGT. The CDR3 sequence is 18 residues long. Trimming took 5 bases from V and 2 from J; bases not matched to a gene: 12. CDR3 protein: CASSGDRGTVEGNQPQHF. CDR3 DNA sequence: TGTGCCAGCAGTGGGGACAGGGGAACGGTGGAAGGCAATCAGCCCCAGCATTTT.

This clone was seen only once. The J gene is TRBJ2-1, the V gene TRBV7-3; TRBD1 aligns across 8 bases. The CDR3 length is 15 residues. V dropped 0 bases and J dropped 2; count of bases not matched to a gene: 0. Germline assignment: CDR1 SGHTA and CDR2 FQGTGA. CDR3 sequence: CASSLTRGPYNEQFF. CDR3 coding DNA: TGTGCCAGCAGCTTAACCAGGGGGCCCTACAATGAGCAGTTCTTC.

CDR3 nucleotides: TGTGCCAGTACCTTTGGACCGGGACAACAGAATTCACCCCTCCACTTT. As protein: CASTFGPGQQNSPLHF. The rearrangement uses TRBV19 and TRBJ1-6; D perhaps matches TRBD1 (6 bases). The CDR3 contains 16 residues. CDR1 and CDR2 (germline): LNHDA, SQIVND (reference sequence). V lost 7 bases and J lost 7, with 20 bases in between.

The chain has TRBV20-1 and TRBJ1-2; 7 nucleotides line up with TRBD1. The V gene end was trimmed by 5 bases and the J gene end by 8 bases; junction bases not matched to a gene: 5. Germline V gives CDR1 DFQATT, CDR2 SNEGSKA (reference sequence). The CDR3 runs to 11 residues. The DNA of the CDR3 is TGCAGTGCTCCGACAGGGAACGGCTACACCTTC. Encoded protein: CSAPTGNGYTF.

This clone was counted a few times. The chain carries TRBV11-3 and TRBJ2-5; possibly TRBD1 for D (6 bases). Germline values: CDR1 SGHNT, CDR2 YENEEA. The V gene lost 5 bases and the J gene lost 5 bases, with 18 bases spanning the gap. CDR3 length: 15 amino acids. CDR3 region: CASSADGTPWETQYF. Written as DNA, the CDR3 is TGTGCCAGCAGCGCCGACGGGACACCTTGGGAGACCCAGTACTTC.

The V and J genes are TRBV5-4 and TRBJ2-5; maybe TRBD2 (5 bases). The CDR3 totals 15 residues. Germline-derived CDR1 and CDR2 are SGHNT and YYREEE (reference sequence). The V end lost 4 bases, the J end lost 4 bases, and 17 bases lay between the germline ends. This chain's CDR3 is CASSPRADLGETQYF. CDR3 nucleotide sequence: TGTGCCAGCAGCCCCCGGGCGGACTTGGGAGAGACCCAGTACTTC.

V usage is TRBV19 and J usage is TRBJ1-6; 8 nucleotides match TRBD1. With V trimmed by 4 bases and J by 5 bases, 4 bases remained unmatched. Germline V gene data show CDR1 as LNHDA and CDR2 as SQIVND (reference sequence). The CDR3 has 15 residues. The CDR3 DNA reads as TGTGCCAGTAGTAACCGACAGGGGAATAATTCACCCCTCCACTTT. Translation gives CASSNRQGNNSPLHF.

This sequence joins TRBV25-1 and TRBJ1-2; 8 bases are a match to TRBD1. The V gene's germline CDR1 is MGHDK and CDR2 SYGVNS. CDR3 length equals 15 residues. Trimming removed 1 base from V and 3 bases from J; junction bases left unmatched: 4. CDR3 coding DNA: TGTGCCAGCAGTGAATGGGACAGGAAAGACTATGGCTACACCTTC. This codes for CASSEWDRKDYGYTF.

This chain links TRBV4-1 with TRBJ2-7, with TRBD2 matching 10 bases. J lost 2 bases, V lost 4 bases, and 5 bases had no gene match. The CDR3 runs to 15 residues. CDR1 MGHRA and CDR2 YSYEKL come from the germline V gene. CDR3 protein: CASSRLAGGTYEQYF. Written as DNA, the CDR3 is TGCGCCAGCAGCCGATTAGCGGGGGGAACCTACGAGCAGTACTTC.

This clone came up once. The J gene is TRBJ1-5, the V gene TRBV19; D ambiguous. The length of the CDR3 is 12 residues. Per germline, CDR1 LNHDA and CDR2 SQIVND (reference sequence). Trimming cost V 3 bases and J 8 bases, with 8 bases left between them. CDR3 residues: CASSIPFKPQHF. The CDR3 region has the DNA TGTGCCAGTAGTATCCCTTTTAAGCCCCAGCATTTT.